This T cell receptor (beta chain) was observed in a study of neurological immune-mediated disorders. 5'RACE employing 10-nucleotide random UMIs yielded the cDNA. TCRdb re-analysed the 5' RACE reads in MiXCR, keeping a single row per CDR3 protein. Here the sample spans under 20,000 distinct CDR3 sequences, roughly a quarter being singletons. This clonotype has only a few counts. Looked up from germline, CDR1 is SGHRS and CDR2 is YFSETQ. Trimming stripped 0 bases from V and 5 bases from J, with 4 bases between. The CDR3 has 12 residues. The receptor comes from a man in his fifties or sixties with HTLV-1-associated myelopathy (HAM/TSP). Sequenced: PBMCs. The chain is built from TRBV5-1 and TRBJ2-3; D unclear. CDR3 sequence (DNA): TGCGCCAGCAGCTTGGGACTAGATACGCAGTATTTT. Protein: CASSLGLDTQYF.